These 25 T cell receptor beta chains share one sample of origin, sequenced in a study of blood T cell repertoires in COVID-19. The table came from immunoSEQ multiplex PCR; TCRdb's copy has only in-frame clones and leaves some out. The data contain 150,000 to 250,000 clones, approximately 80% of them singletons. Sequencing was done on a sample of peripheral blood. The receptor set was obtained from a human donor with acute or convalescent COVID-19. The donor label of this sample is uncertain.

The chain couples TRBV30 to TRBJ1-4; 8 bases line up with TRBD1. The V gene end was trimmed by 5 bases and the J gene end by 3 bases; junction bases not matched to a gene: 2. The CDR3 has 13 residues. Germline V gene sequence: CDR1 GTSNPN, CDR2 SVGIG (reference sequence). The CDR3 protein is CAWGTGSNEKLFF. CDR3 nucleotide sequence: TGTGCCTGGGGGACAGGATCTAATGAAAAACTGTTTTTT.

The chain uses TRBV5-1 and TRBJ2-5, with a weak D call TRBD1 (6 bases). Trimming cost V 0 bases and J 1 base, with 13 bases left between them. Per the germline V gene, CDR1 is SGHRS and CDR2 is YFSETQ. The CDR3 runs 16 residues. Here the CDR3 DNA reads TGCGCCAGCAGCTTGGGTGGGGGCGCATCCCAAGAGACCCAGTACTTC. Encoded protein: CASSLGGGASQETQYF.

The chain carries TRBV9 and TRBJ1-4, with 10 bases identical to TRBD1. Germline V lookup: CDR1 SGDLS, CDR2 YYNGEE. The CDR3 extends over 14 amino acids. J was trimmed by 15 bases and V by 4 bases; bases with no gene match: 12. The CDR3 sequence: CASSPGTGAGRVFF. Here the CDR3 DNA reads TGTGCCAGCAGCCCTGGGACAGGGGCCGGGAGAGTGTTTTTT.

This clone was detected once. The DNA for the CDR3 is TGTGCCACCTCACTTGGACTAGCGGCCGGCGGAGAGACCCAGTACTTC. This sequence encodes CATSLGLAAGGETQYF. The V call is TRBV3-1 (or the pseudogene TRBV3-2), the J call TRBJ2-5, with 10 nucleotides matching TRBD2. The ends lost 10 bases at V and 4 bases at J; junction bases unmatched: 15. There are 16 residues in the CDR3. CDR1 is LGHDT, CDR2 YNNKEL, per germline (reference sequence).

A remark on this clone: Relative to the germline gene, one junction end is altered; a read error may explain this. The rearrangement uses TRBV7-8 and TRBJ1-1; 8 bases fit TRBD1. Per the germline V gene, CDR1 is SGHVS and CDR2 is FQNEAQ. This CDR3 is built from 13 residues. CDR3 DNA sequence: TGTGCCAGCAGCCGACAGGGGAACCCTGAAGCTTTCTTT. Residues: CASSRQGNPEAFF.

This rearrangement joins TRBV11-2 to TRBJ1-6, with D unclear. The CDR3 runs to 17 residues. Germline V gives CDR1 SGHAT, CDR2 FQNNGV. V was clipped by 1 base and J by 8 bases, with 18 bases between them. CDR3 protein: CASSLGRQSRLDSPLHF. The CDR3 DNA follows: TGTGCCAGCAGCTTAGGGCGGCAGTCCCGTTTGGATTCACCCCTCCACTTT.

The chain recombines TRBV29-1 with TRBJ1-4; D remains ambiguous. Germline V lookup: CDR1 SQVTM, CDR2 ANQGSEA. The CDR3 extends over 15 amino acids. Trimming stripped 3 bases from V and 8 bases from J, with 19 bases between. The CDR3 sequence: CSVDPDGGSGEKLFF. The CDR3 coding sequence is TGCAGCGTTGACCCAGACGGCGGGTCCGGCGAAAAACTGTTTTTT.

This chain joins TRBV19 and TRBJ1-5, with D possibly matching TRBD1 (6 bases). V gave up 5 bases and J gave up 4 bases, with 9 bases separating them. The germline CDR1 and CDR2 sequences are LNHDA and SQIVND (reference sequence). The CDR3 sequence is 13 residues long. The chain's CDR3 is CASSLQGNQPQHF. DNA for the CDR3: TGTGCCAGTAGTCTCCAGGGGAATCAGCCCCAGCATTTT.

This sequence joins TRBV6-4 and TRBJ2-2; TRBD2 agrees at 11 bases. With 6 bases clipped from V and 6 bases from J, the junction kept 9 bases outside the gene matches. CDR1 is MRHNA and CDR2 is SNTAGT in the germline V gene. This CDR3 comprises 16 residues. The CDR3 protein is CASRLAGVIWAGELFF. The CDR3 bases are TGTGCCAGCAGACTAGCGGGAGTAATATGGGCCGGGGAGCTGTTTTTT.

This chain links TRBV4-1 with TRBJ2-7; D is possibly TRBD1 (6 bases). Per the germline V gene, CDR1 is MGHRA and CDR2 is YSYEKL. Between the trimmed V and J ends, which lost 4 bases and 3 bases, there was a span of 19 bases. This CDR3 spans 16 amino acids. The CDR3 spells CASSLYLQGTHYEQYF. In nucleotides, the CDR3 is TGCGCCAGCAGCCTATACTTACAGGGAACCCACTACGAGCAGTACTTC.

The V and J genes are TRBV28 and TRBJ1-5; TRBD1 matches at 10 bases. This CDR3 is built from 15 residues. V dropped 5 bases and J dropped 7; count of bases not matched to a gene: 8. Germline CDR1 and CDR2: MDHEN and SYDVKM. The CDR3 nucleotides read TGTGCCAGCAGTCTCCCGACAGGGGGCACCCAGCCCCAGCATTTT. Residues: CASSLPTGGTQPQHF.

This chain uses TRBV21-1 with TRBJ2-7; TRBD2 was called by the table and not checked on the DNA. TRBV21-1 is a pseudogene. The CDR3 is made up of 15 amino acids. The CDR3 bases are TGTGCCAGCAGCCTTTTTTGGACTAGCGGCGACGAGCAGTACTTC. It codes for CASSLFWTSGDEQYF.

The J gene is TRBJ2-7, the V gene TRBV30, with unresolved D. There are 12 residues in the CDR3. Germline CDR1 GTSNPN, CDR2 SVGIG (reference sequence). Trimming took 2 bases from V and 5 from J, leaving 10 bases between them. CDR3 amino acids: CAWSSQVDEQYF. The CDR3 bases are TGTGCCTGGAGTAGCCAGGTTGACGAGCAGTACTTC.

This clone was recorded only once. The chain carries TRBV27 and TRBJ2-5; 8 bases match TRBD2. The CDR3 loop spans 13 amino acids. With V trimmed by 2 bases and J by 5 bases, 1 base remained unmatched. Germline V gives CDR1 MNHEY, CDR2 SMNVEV (reference sequence). The CDR3 DNA reads TGTGCCAGCAGTTTAACGGGGGGGGAGACCCAGTACTTC. It yields the protein CASSLTGGETQYF.

In its sample, this clone was seen once. The chain is built from TRBV19 and TRBJ1-5; D call uncertain. The CDR3 extends over 13 amino acids. CDR1 and CDR2 from the germline V gene are LNHDA and SQIVND (reference sequence). The ends were cut back, 7 bases at V and 3 bases at J, with 10 bases in the middle. The CDR3 spells CASMRFPNQPQHF. CDR3 bases: TGTGCCAGTATGAGATTTCCCAATCAGCCCCAGCATTTT.

The rearrangement links TRBV28 to TRBJ1-2, with D possibly matching TRBD1 (5 bases). Germline V gene lookup returns CDR1 MDHEN and CDR2 SYDVKM. CDR3 size: 15 residues. V lost 7 bases, J lost 2 bases, and 17 bases lay in between. CDR3 protein: CASTSPDRGNYGYTF. CDR3 DNA: TGTGCCAGCACTAGCCCGGACCGGGGGAACTATGGCTACACCTTC.

This clone was counted only a few times. The CDR3 reads CASSLAGGRAPGELFF. The CDR3, as DNA: TGCGCCAGCAGCTTGGCAGGAGGGAGGGCCCCCGGGGAGCTGTTTTTT. V is TRBV5-1 and J is TRBJ2-2; 7 nucleotides agree with TRBD2. The CDR3 consists of 16 residues. The J segment lost 6 bases and the V segment lost 0 bases, leaving 8 bases of the junction unmatched. The germline V gene encodes CDR1 SGHRS and CDR2 YFSETQ.

The V and J genes are TRBV7-9 and TRBJ2-7, with D possibly matching TRBD2 (5 bases). CDR1 and CDR2 (germline): SEHNR, FQNEAQ (reference sequence). Trimming shortened V by 7 bases and J by 5 bases, and 15 bases separated the two germline ends. This CDR3 has 13 amino acids. As DNA, the CDR3 is TGTGCCAGCAACCCCCCGGGGTCTAACGAGCAGTACTTC. Its protein product is CASNPPGSNEQYF.

CDR3 residues: CASSRGEGWYNTQYF. The CDR3 DNA reads TGTGCCAGCAGCCGTGGGGAGGGATGGTATAATACGCAGTATTTT. The rearrangement joins TRBV6-5 to TRBJ2-3, with 7 bases lining up with TRBD2. V lost 6 bases and J lost 7; bases outside the gene matches: 13. The CDR3 covers 15 residues. In germline, CDR1 is MNHEY, CDR2 SVGAGI.

The chain couples TRBV7-9 to TRBJ2-3, with D hard to call. Germline V gene lookup returns CDR1 SEHNR and CDR2 FQNEAQ (reference sequence). This CDR3 contains 16 residues. Between the trimmed V and J ends, which lost 0 bases and 1 base, there was a span of 11 bases. CDR3 nucleotide sequence: TGTGCCAGCAGCTTAGCGAGCTCCCCCGGCACAGATACGCAGTATTTT. The encoded protein is CASSLASSPGTDTQYF.

The V gene is TRBV11-2, the J gene TRBJ1-2; 7 bases agree with TRBD1. In germline, CDR1 is SGHAT, CDR2 FQNNGV. Losses at the gene ends were 5 bases for V and 12 bases for J; bases not matched to a gene: 9. The CDR3 spans 12 residues. The CDR3 reads CASSIQGQLHTF. The CDR3 DNA sequence: TGTGCCAGCAGCATCCAGGGACAGTTGCACACCTTC.

This chain links TRBV19 with TRBJ2-5, with a possible D match to TRBD1 (5 bases). Per germline, CDR1 LNHDA and CDR2 SQIVND (reference sequence). With 6 bases removed from V and 2 bases from J, the gap between germline ends came to 10 bases. This CDR3 is built from 13 residues. Written as DNA, the CDR3 is TGTGCCAGTAGATTCACAGGACAAGAGACCCAGTACTTC. It yields the protein CASRFTGQETQYF.

The V and J genes are TRBV27 and TRBJ2-1, with 11 bases fitting TRBD2. The germline gives CDR1 MNHEY, CDR2 SMNVEV (reference sequence). This CDR3 is built from 14 residues. With V trimmed by 7 bases and J by 7 bases, 6 bases remained unmatched. CDR3 sequence (DNA): TGTGCCAGCACCCCTAGCGGGAGGAGTAATGAGCAGTTCTTC. As protein: CASTPSGRSNEQFF.

The V and J genes are TRBV2 and TRBJ2-6, with 8 bases matching TRBD1. V lost 7 bases and J lost 1; bases outside the gene matches: 6. The germline gives CDR1 SNHLY, CDR2 FYNNEI. The CDR3 sequence is 16 residues long. The CDR3 region is CASTGQGASGANVLTF. CDR3 sequence (DNA): TGTGCCAGCACGGGCCAGGGGGCATCTGGGGCCAACGTCCTGACTTTC.

The table lists this clone with a few counts. The CDR3 coding sequence is TGCGCCAGCAGCCGTGGACAGGGGGGCGCCTACGAGCAGTACTTC. Its translation: CASSRGQGGAYEQYF. The rearrangement links TRBV10-2 to TRBJ2-7; 10 bases agree with TRBD1. After removal of 6 bases from V and 2 bases from J, the junction contained 7 bases not matched to a gene. Germline CDR1 reads WSHSY; CDR2 reads SAAADI. The CDR3 runs 15 residues.